The 21 T cell receptor beta chains listed next were all sequenced from one sample in a study of blood T cell repertoires in COVID-19. Libraries were prepared by immunoSEQ multiplex PCR; TCRdb keeps only in-frame clonotypes and omits some of them. The repertoire has around 700,000 clones, approximately 90% of them found once; the top ten carry over 0.2%. The sequenced sample was peripheral blood. The receptor set was obtained from a woman aged 18-29 years with acute or convalescent COVID-19.

The chain combines TRBV6-5 with TRBJ1-2; 9 bases are a match to TRBD1. The CDR3 length is 16 residues. Unmatched junction bases numbered 7, after V lost 4 bases and J lost 1 base. CDR1 and CDR2 from the germline V gene are MNHEY and SVGAGI. The CDR3 here is CASSSGGTGNNYGYTF. DNA of the CDR3: TGTGCCAGCAGTTCGGGGGGGACAGGGAATAACTATGGCTACACCTTC.

The chain is built from TRBV7-6 and TRBJ2-2; D perhaps matches TRBD2 (5 bases). The ends were cut back, 1 base at V and 0 bases at J, with 6 bases in the middle. The CDR3 length is 15 residues. CDR1 SGHVS and CDR2 FNYEAQ come from the germline V gene. The CDR3, as DNA: TGTGCCAGCAGCTTAGTCGGGGCGAACACCGGGGAGCTGTTTTTT. Amino acids: CASSLVGANTGELFF.

The chain recombines TRBV9 with TRBJ1-2, with 12 bases fitting TRBD1. This CDR3 region has 15 residues. CDR1 and CDR2 from the germline V gene are SGDLS and YYNGEE. The V segment lost 3 bases and the J segment 8 bases; nucleotides outside the gene matches: 8. The CDR3 coding sequence is TGTGCCAGCAGCGCTCCGGGACAGGGGGCTGTAGGCTACACCTTC. Protein: CASSAPGQGAVGYTF.

The chain employs TRBV12-5 and TRBJ1-5, with TRBD1 matching over 8 bases. Losses at the gene ends were 6 bases for V and 1 base for J; bases not matched to a gene: 5. The CDR3 contains 15 residues. Germline V CDR1 and CDR2: LGHNT, FRNRAP. Written as DNA, the CDR3 is TGTGCTAGTGGCCCGGACAGGGCGAGCAATCAGCCCCAGCATTTT. Translating gives CASGPDRASNQPQHF.

This clone was seen once. The chain couples TRBV13 to TRBJ2-2, with 10 bases that match TRBD2. J was trimmed by 7 bases and V by 5 bases; bases with no gene match: 19. CDR3 size: 19 residues. Germline lookup yields CDR1 PRHDT and CDR2 FYEKMQ (reference sequence). The CDR3: CASSPDATAGGPRDGELFF. The CDR3 DNA is TGTGCCAGCAGCCCCGACGCTACAGCGGGGGGGCCTCGGGACGGGGAGCTGTTTTTT.

This sequence joins TRBV7-2 and TRBJ1-1, with 8 bases that match TRBD1. The V segment lost 2 bases and the J segment 2 bases; nucleotides outside the gene matches: 4. Germline V lookup: CDR1 SGHTA, CDR2 FQGNSA. The CDR3 consists of 15 residues. CDR3 protein: CASSLRTGINTEAFF. The CDR3 DNA follows: TGTGCCAGCAGCTTAAGGACAGGGATTAACACTGAAGCTTTCTTT. The full variable domain, completed using reference TRBV7-2 and TRBJ1-1, is GAGVSQSPSNKVTEKGKDVELRCDPISGHTALYWYRQSLGQGLEFLIYFQGNSAPDKSGLPSDRFSAERTGGSVSTLTIQRTQQEDSAVYLCASSLRTGINTEAFFGQGTRLTVV.

The J gene is TRBJ2-7, the V gene TRBV4-3, with D unresolved. CDR3 length equals 12 residues. Germline V CDR1 and CDR2: LGHNA, YSLEER. The V gene lost 0 bases and the J gene lost 6 bases, with 6 bases spanning the gap. In DNA form, the CDR3 reads TGCGCCAGCAGCCAAGATACCGGCGAGCAGTACTTC. Translating gives CASSQDTGEQYF.

The chain employs TRBV3-1 (or the pseudogene TRBV3-2) and TRBJ1-6, with no clear D. The CDR3 length is 12 residues. V gave up 3 bases and J gave up 14 bases, with 11 bases separating them. Germline CDR1 and CDR2: LGHDT and YNNKEL (reference sequence). CDR3 sequence reads: CASSQRVESLHF. The CDR3 coding sequence is TGTGCCAGCAGCCAGCGCGTGGAGTCCCTCCACTTT.

The chain couples TRBV13 to TRBJ2-1; 16 bases are shared with TRBD2. Germline V CDR1 and CDR2: PRHDT, FYEKMQ (reference sequence). The CDR3 consists of 14 residues. With 3 bases clipped from V and 15 bases from J, the junction kept 5 bases outside the gene matches. CDR3 sequence (DNA): TGTGCCAGCAGCTTCCCCGGGACTAGCGGGGGGGCGTTCTTC. It translates to CASSFPGTSGGAFF.

The chain couples TRBV7-3 to TRBJ2-3, with 11 bases lining up with TRBD2. The CDR3 extends over 16 amino acids. Germline V gene data show CDR1 as SGHTA and CDR2 as FQGTGA. Germline trimming cut 3 bases from V and 1 base from J; bases unmatched to any gene: 3. The CDR3, as DNA: TGTGCCAGCAGCTTTACACTAGCGGGGGGCACAGATACGCAGTATTTT. Amino acids: CASSFTLAGGTDTQYF.

V usage is TRBV25-1 and J usage is TRBJ1-1; D possibly corresponds to TRBD1 (6 bases). The CDR3 totals 17 residues. The V and J ends lost 5 bases and 4 bases respectively, with 23 bases between them. From germline, CDR1 is MGHDK and CDR2 SYGVNS. The CDR3 nucleotides are TGTGCCAGCAGTCCATGGTTTTCAGGGGAGTGGACCACTGAAGCTTTCTTT. It is translated as CASSPWFSGEWTTEAFF.

V is TRBV4-3 and J is TRBJ1-1, with D perhaps TRBD1 (5 bases). The CDR3 is made up of 15 amino acids. Trimming cost V 0 bases and J 1 base, with 9 bases left between them. The germline gives CDR1 LGHNA, CDR2 YSLEER. This CDR3 reads CASSQEGTGNTEAFF. The CDR3, as DNA: TGCGCCAGCAGCCAAGAAGGAACAGGGAACACTGAAGCTTTCTTT.

The chain recombines TRBV18 with TRBJ1-2; D gene ambiguous. The germline V gene has CDR1 KGHSH and CDR2 LQKENI. The CDR3 has 13 amino acids. Deletions cut 3 bases from V and 2 bases from J, with 7 bases between. This chain's CDR3 is CASSPTVNYGYTF. The CDR3 nucleotides are TGTGCCAGCTCACCCACAGTGAACTATGGCTACACCTTC.

The chain recombines TRBV15 with TRBJ1-6, with TRBD1 matching 7 bases. CDR3 length: 15 amino acids. Trimming cost V 0 bases and J 7 bases; bases outside gene matches: 3. Germline loops: CDR1 LNHNV, CDR2 YYDKDF (reference sequence). CDR3 residues: CATSREQGMNSPLHF. CDR3 DNA sequence: TGTGCCACCAGCAGAGAACAGGGGATGAATTCACCCCTCCACTTT. The whole variable domain, remainder taken from reference TRBV15 and TRBJ1-6, is DAMVIQNPRYQVTQFGKPVTLSCSQTLNHNVMYWYQQKSSQAPKLLFHYYDKDFNNEADTPDNFQSRRPNTSFCFLDIRSPGLGDTAMYLCATSREQGMNSPLHFGNGTRLTVT.

V gene TRBV27 combines with J gene TRBJ2-1; TRBD1 agrees at 8 bases. The CDR3 contains 15 residues. V was pared by 6 bases and J by 6 bases, with 10 bases of the junction left unmatched. Germline CDR1 MNHEY, CDR2 SMNVEV (reference sequence). Here the CDR3 DNA reads TGTGCCAGCAGACAGGGGGGATCCGCCTTCAATGAGCAGTTCTTC. It encodes CASRQGGSAFNEQFF.

This chain links TRBV6-4 with TRBJ2-2; TRBD2 matches 11 bases. V shed 6 bases, J shed 6 bases, and the junction held 6 bases outside the gene matches. CDR3 size: 15 residues. CDR1 is MRHNA, CDR2 SNTAGT, per germline. CDR3 region: CASRTSGEGPGELFF. CDR3 nucleotide sequence: TGTGCCAGCAGGACTAGCGGGGAAGGGCCCGGGGAGCTGTTTTTT.

The chain links TRBV5-1 to TRBJ1-6; D gene ambiguous. Trimming took off 3 bases at V and 5 bases at J, with 9 bases between the two ends. The CDR3 length is 14 residues. Germline loops: CDR1 SGHRS, CDR2 YFSETQ. In DNA form, the CDR3 reads TGCGCCAGCAGCTCAACACAAGATAATTCACCCCTCCACTTT. Protein product: CASSSTQDNSPLHF.

J is TRBJ2-3 and V is TRBV4-1; 9 positions match TRBD2. The CDR3 is 14 amino acids. V was pared by 10 bases and J by 5 bases, with 10 bases of the junction left unmatched. Germline assignment: CDR1 MGHRA and CDR2 YSYEKL. The CDR3 sequence: CATGVAGAGDTQYF. The CDR3 coding sequence is TGCGCCACCGGGGTAGCGGGGGCGGGAGATACGCAGTATTTT.

This rearrangement joins TRBV3-1 (or the pseudogene TRBV3-2) to TRBJ1-1, with D possibly matching TRBD1 (6 bases). V was clipped by 4 bases and J by 5 bases, with 14 bases between them. Germline-derived CDR1 and CDR2 are LGHDT and YNNKEL (reference sequence). The CDR3 is 14 amino acids. CDR3 bases: TGTGCCAGCAGCCTTAAGGGGGGGCCTACTGAAGCTTTCTTT. The encoded protein is CASSLKGGPTEAFF.

The V gene is TRBV29-1, the J gene TRBJ1-4; TRBD1 agrees at 9 bases. The germline gives CDR1 SQVTM, CDR2 ANQGSEA. The length of the CDR3 is 13 residues. V was clipped by 7 bases and J by 7 bases; unmatched bases: 7. CDR3 amino acids: CSATTGGLEKLFF. The CDR3, as DNA: TGCAGCGCCACGACAGGGGGTCTTGAAAAACTGTTTTTT.

The genes are TRBV27 and TRBJ1-2, with 10 bases lining up with TRBD1. J lost 6 bases, V lost 4 bases, and 11 bases had no gene match. The germline gives CDR1 MNHEY, CDR2 SMNVEV (reference sequence). The CDR3 has 16 residues. The CDR3 coding sequence is TGTGCCAGCAGTTCCCTTCGGGACAGGGGAAGGGATGGCTACACCTTC. As protein: CASSSLRDRGRDGYTF.